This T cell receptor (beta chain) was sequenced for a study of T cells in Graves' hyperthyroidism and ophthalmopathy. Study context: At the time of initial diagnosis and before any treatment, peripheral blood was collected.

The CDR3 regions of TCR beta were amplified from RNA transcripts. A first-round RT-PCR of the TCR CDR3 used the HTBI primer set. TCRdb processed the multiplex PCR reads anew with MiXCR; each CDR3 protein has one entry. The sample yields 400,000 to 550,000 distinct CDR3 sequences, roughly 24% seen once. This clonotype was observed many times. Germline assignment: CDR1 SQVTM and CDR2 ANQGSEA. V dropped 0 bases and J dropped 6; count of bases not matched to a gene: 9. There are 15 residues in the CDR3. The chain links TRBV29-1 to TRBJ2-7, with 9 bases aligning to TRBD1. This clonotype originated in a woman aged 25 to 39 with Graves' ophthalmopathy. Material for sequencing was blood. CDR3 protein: CSVEDRGTGTIEQYF. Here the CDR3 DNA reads TGCAGCGTTGAAGATCGTGGGACAGGGACTATCGAGCAGTACTTC.